Below, 23 T cell receptor beta chains from the same sample are listed, as sequenced in a study of early T cells in non-severe SARS-CoV-2 infection. In TCRdb, the 5' RACE reads were re-called with MiXCR into one record per CDR3 protein. The sample includes roughly 55,000 distinct CDR3 sequences, approximately 6% of them seen just once. The sample was whole blood. The receptors here all came from an adult who was a healthcare worker with PCR-confirmed SARS-CoV-2 infection or an uninfected control (not recorded which).

The chain combines TRBV10-1 with TRBJ2-7; the D gene is possibly TRBD2 (6 bases). Germline CDR1 WNHNN, CDR2 SYGVQD (reference sequence). This CDR3 region has 13 residues. V was pared by 6 bases and J by 5 bases, with 14 bases between. Here the CDR3 DNA reads TGCGCCAGCAGCTCCGGAGGGGCGGACGAGCAGTACTTC. Amino acid sequence: CASSSGGADEQYF.

This clonotype was counted a few times. The chain has TRBV4-1 and TRBJ1-5; weak D call: TRBD1 (5 bases). The CDR3 spans 14 residues. V shed 2 bases and J shed 8 bases, with 13 bases lying between them. Germline CDR1 reads MGHRA; CDR2 reads YSYEKL. The DNA of the CDR3 is TGCGCCAGCAGCCAACAAGGGACCTCTGAGCCCCAGCATTTT. The encoded protein is CASSQQGTSEPQHF.

The chain joins TRBV12-3 or TRBV12-4 to TRBJ2-7; D is uncertain. The CDR3 is 13 amino acids. V was pared by 3 bases and J by 1 base, with 7 bases between. The CDR3 nucleotides read TGTGCCAGCAGTTTTGGGAAATCCTACGAGCAGTACTTC. This gives the protein CASSFGKSYEQYF.

This clonotype was seen many times. The gene calls are TRBV28 and TRBJ2-5; 8 nucleotides match TRBD1. Germline assignment: CDR1 MDHEN and CDR2 SYDVKM. The CDR3 has 15 amino acids. Trimming took 2 bases from V and 3 from J; bases not matched to a gene: 5. CDR3: CASSLGGTGEETQYF. The DNA for the CDR3 is TGTGCCAGCAGTTTAGGGGGGACAGGTGAAGAGACCCAGTACTTC.

J is TRBJ1-1 and V is TRBV3-1; D may be TRBD1 (5 bases). V was clipped by 0 bases and J by 11 bases, with 25 bases between them. Per germline, CDR1 LGHDT and CDR2 YNNKEL (reference sequence). The CDR3 consists of 17 residues. The CDR3 spells CASSQELLHNPSPGAFF. DNA of the CDR3: TGTGCCAGCAGCCAAGAGCTTCTCCACAACCCCTCTCCAGGGGCTTTCTTT.

This clonotype was counted only a few times. The gene calls are TRBV6-2 or TRBV6-3 and TRBJ1-4; 7 nucleotides line up with TRBD1. The V gene end was trimmed by 7 bases and the J gene end by 7 bases; junction bases not matched to a gene: 6. The CDR3 runs to 13 residues. Germline CDR1 reads MNHEY; CDR2 reads SVGEGT. For the CDR3, the DNA is TGTGCCAGCACCAGAGACAGGGCTGAAAAACTGTTTTTT. Protein sequence: CASTRDRAEKLFF.

This clonotype was detected a few times. The V call is TRBV2, the J call TRBJ2-3; possible D gene TRBD2, 7 bases. Trimming stripped 6 bases from V and 7 bases from J, with 17 bases between. From germline, CDR1 is SNHLY and CDR2 FYNNEI. The CDR3 spans 14 residues. The CDR3 DNA reads as TGTGCCAGCAGAGCTAGGGGGGGCGTTAATACGCAGTATTTT. Protein: CASRARGGVNTQYF. The full variable domain, with the rest looked up from reference TRBV2 and TRBJ2-3, is EPEVTQTPSHQVTQMGQEVILRCVPISNHLYFYWYRQILGQKVEFLVSFYNNEISEKSEIFDDQFSVERPDGSNFTLKIRSTKLEDSAMYFCASRARGGVNTQYFGPGTRLTVL.

V usage is TRBV6-5 and J usage is TRBJ1-5, with TRBD1 matching over 10 bases. The V segment lost 10 bases and the J segment 5 bases; nucleotides outside the gene matches: 5. CDR1 and CDR2 (germline): MNHEY, SVGAGI. The CDR3 loop spans 13 amino acids. The CDR3 nucleotides are TGTGCCACCGCGGGACAGGGGTATCAGCCCCAGCATTTT. Encoded protein: CATAGQGYQPQHF.

As for this clonotype: A read error may be the cause here, since a much bigger clone is one base away. The chain carries TRBV20-1 and TRBJ1-2; unclear D gene. V was pared by 6 bases and J by 4 bases, with 18 bases between. Germline V lookup: CDR1 DFQATT, CDR2 SNEGSKA (reference sequence). CDR3 length: 14 amino acids. This chain's CDR3 is CSARTDKGGYGYTF. DNA for the CDR3: TGCAGTGCCCGAACCGACAAGGGAGGCTATGGCTACACCTTC.

This chain connects TRBV7-2 to TRBJ1-6, with 7 bases lining up with TRBD1. The CDR3 has 18 amino acids. V gave up 1 base and J gave up 9 bases; unmatched junction bases: 15. Germline V CDR1 and CDR2: SGHTA, FQGNSA. CDR3 sequence: CASSLGQGRRGDGSPLHF. The DNA of the CDR3 is TGTGCCAGCAGCTTAGGACAGGGCCGCCGGGGTGATGGTTCACCCCTCCACTTT.

The chain has TRBV7-8 and TRBJ2-2; TRBD1 is a possible D gene (7 bases). V lost 1 base and J 7 bases, leaving 13 bases between the germline ends. This CDR3 is built from 15 residues. From germline, CDR1 is SGHVS and CDR2 FQNEAQ. The CDR3 loop reads CASSLGGRGVGELFF. CDR3 coding DNA: TGTGCCAGCAGCTTAGGCGGCAGGGGGGTCGGGGAGCTGTTTTTT.

This clonotype was detected ten times or more. The genes are TRBV5-1 and TRBJ1-1; 8 bases line up with TRBD1. This CDR3 comprises 16 residues. Germline V gene sequence: CDR1 SGHRS, CDR2 YFSETQ. V dropped 0 bases and J dropped 4; count of bases not matched to a gene: 8. CDR3 in DNA: TGCGCCAGCAGCTTGGCGGCAGGGGGCCGGGGCACTGAAGCTTTCTTT. Translating gives CASSLAAGGRGTEAFF.

At least ten counts were recorded for this clonotype. V usage is TRBV6-2 or TRBV6-3 and J usage is TRBJ2-7; no reliable D call. The CDR3 has 11 amino acids. V lost 2 bases, J lost 12 bases, and 11 bases lay in between. CDR1 and CDR2 (germline): MNHEY, SVGEGT. CDR3 in amino acids: CASSYASAVYF. The CDR3 DNA reads as TGTGCCAGCAGTTACGCGTCAGCTGTGTACTTC.

The rearrangement links TRBV29-1 to TRBJ2-1; TRBD1 aligns across 10 bases. After removal of 6 bases from V and 4 bases from J, the junction contained 6 bases not matched to a gene. Germline CDR1 SQVTM, CDR2 ANQGSEA. The CDR3 length is 14 residues. DNA for the CDR3: TGCAGCGTGGGGTGGACAGGGGGTTACAATGAGCAGTTCTTC. This sequence encodes CSVGWTGGYNEQFF.

This rearrangement joins TRBV10-2 to TRBJ2-7; tentative D call: TRBD2 (7 bases). V lost 2 bases, J lost 3 bases, and 11 bases lay in between. CDR1 and CDR2 (germline): WSHSY, SAAADI. The CDR3 covers 14 residues. CDR3 sequence: CASSEAGANYEQYF. CDR3 coding DNA: TGCGCCAGCAGTGAGGCGGGGGCCAACTACGAGCAGTACTTC.

In this sample, this clonotype turned up many times. V is TRBV7-6 and J is TRBJ2-2; D is possibly TRBD2 (5 bases). Germline CDR1 SGHVS, CDR2 FNYEAQ. Trimming left V 0 bases short and J 7 bases short, with 9 bases between. The CDR3 has 14 amino acids. CDR3 coding DNA: TGTGCCAGCAGCTTAGCAGAGGGTCGCGGGGAGCTGTTTTTT. The encoded protein is CASSLAEGRGELFF. The full variable domain, with the rest looked up from reference TRBV7-6 and TRBJ2-2, is GAGVSQSPRYKVTKRGQDVALRCDPISGHVSLYWYRQALGQGPEFLTYFNYEAQQDKSGLPNDRFSAERPEGSISTLTIQRTEQRDSAMYRCASSLAEGRGELFFGEGSRLTVL.

This clonotype has just one count. This sequence joins TRBV4-1 and TRBJ2-1; 8 nucleotides agree with TRBD1. Trimming cost V 3 bases and J 2 bases; bases outside gene matches: 9. The CDR3 has 17 residues. CDR1 and CDR2 (germline): MGHRA, YSYEKL. CDR3 nucleotides: TGCGCCAGCAGCCAGGATAGACAGGGGAATCCCTACAATGAGCAGTTCTTC. Translated, it gives CASSQDRQGNPYNEQFF.

By its share, this clonotype is medium-sized. The rearrangement uses TRBV4-2 and TRBJ2-1, with TRBD1 as a possible D gene (6 bases). Germline-derived CDR1 and CDR2 are LGHNA and YNFKEQ. V lost 0 bases and J lost 2, with 17 bases in between. The CDR3 extends over 18 amino acids. The CDR3 DNA is TGTGCCAGCAGCCAAGATCCTAGGGGGAGCAGAGCCTACAATGAGCAGTTCTTC. Translating gives CASSQDPRGSRAYNEQFF.

The chain couples TRBV6-5 to TRBJ1-5, with D unclear. The CDR3 spans 14 residues. Germline CDR1 MNHEY, CDR2 SVGAGI. The V and J ends lost 6 bases and 0 bases respectively, with 9 bases between them. The CDR3 spells CASRSINSNQPQHF. In DNA, the CDR3 is TGTGCCAGCAGGTCAATTAATAGCAATCAGCCCCAGCATTTT.

This clonotype has only a few counts. The chain is built from TRBV6-2 or TRBV6-3 and TRBJ1-1, with 7 nucleotides matching TRBD1. The CDR3 loop spans 11 amino acids. Germline trimming cut 8 bases from V and 9 bases from J; bases unmatched to any gene: 6. Germline V gene lookup returns CDR1 MNHEY and CDR2 SVGEGT. In nucleotides, the CDR3 is TGTGCCAGCCATTACAGGGGAAAAGCTTTCTTT. Amino acids: CASHYRGKAFF.

The CDR3, as DNA: TGTGCCAGCAGTTACCCAAACAGGGTTGGTACGCAGTATTTT. Protein: CASSYPNRVGTQYF. The rearrangement uses TRBV6-2 or TRBV6-3 and TRBJ2-3, with a possible D match to TRBD1 (6 bases). The CDR3 spans 14 residues. Germline CDR1 MNHEY, CDR2 SVGEGT. Trimming stripped 2 bases from V and 8 bases from J, with 14 bases between.

This clonotype has at least ten counts. The chain recombines TRBV29-1 with TRBJ1-1; D gene ambiguous. Germline CDR1 SQVTM, CDR2 ANQGSEA. Between the trimmed V and J ends, which lost 7 bases and 1 base, there was a span of 10 bases. The CDR3 spans 12 residues. The CDR3: CSARRQNTEAFF. The CDR3 DNA is TGCAGCGCCCGTCGCCAGAACACTGAAGCTTTCTTT.

This clonotype was seen ten or more times. The chain carries TRBV28 and TRBJ2-5; TRBD2 might be the D (5 bases). The CDR3 runs 15 residues. The germline V gene has CDR1 MDHEN and CDR2 SYDVKM. V was trimmed by 4 bases and J by 5 bases, leaving 17 bases between them. DNA of the CDR3: TGTGCCAGCAGTTCGGGAAGGGAGCTCCGGGAGACCCAGTACTTC. Translating gives CASSSGRELRETQYF.